This T cell receptor beta chain is drawn from a study of CD8 T cells in ankylosing spondylitis. Regarding the study as a whole: Disease-linked clones bore a CD8+ phenotype, appearing relatively rarely in peripheral blood. Reportedly, disease-linked clones are significantly enriched in ankylosing spondylitis patients' matched synovial fluid.

The V gene's germline CDR1 is SGHRS and CDR2 YFSETQ. The CDR3 contains 14 residues. The ends were cut back, 3 bases at V and 2 bases at J, with 11 bases in the middle. TCRdb re-analysed the 5' RACE reads in MiXCR, keeping a single row per CDR3 protein. The sample has some 340,000 distinct CDR3 sequences; 14% to 15% are singletons. In this sample, this clonotype turned up many times. Its antigen remains unknown. Sequenced input: blood, either unsorted or a sorted T cell fraction (not recorded which). The V call is TRBV5-1, the J call TRBJ1-1; D remains ambiguous. The source of this sequence is a male donor with ankylosing spondylitis or in good health (not recorded which). CDR3 DNA sequence: TGCGCCAGCAGCTGGCGGCGGTCTAACACTGAAGCTTTCTTT. Translated: CASSWRRSNTEAFF. Combining the CDR3 with reference TRBV5-1 and TRBJ1-1 gives the whole variable domain KAGVTQTPRYLIKTRGQQVTLSCSPISGHRSVSWYQQTPGQGLQFLFEYFSETQRNKGNFPGRFSGRQFSNSRSEMNVSTLELGDSALYLCASSWRRSNTEAFFGQGTRLTVV.